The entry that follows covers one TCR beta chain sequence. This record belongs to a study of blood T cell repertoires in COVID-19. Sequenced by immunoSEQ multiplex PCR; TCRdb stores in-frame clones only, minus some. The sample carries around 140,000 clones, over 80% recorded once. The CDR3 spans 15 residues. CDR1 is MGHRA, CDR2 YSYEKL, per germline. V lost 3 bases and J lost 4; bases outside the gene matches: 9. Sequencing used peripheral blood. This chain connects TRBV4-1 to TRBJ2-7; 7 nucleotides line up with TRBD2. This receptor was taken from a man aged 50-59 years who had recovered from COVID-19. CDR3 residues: CASSQAPGLPYEQYF. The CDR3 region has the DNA TGCGCCAGCAGCCAGGCACCGGGACTACCATACGAGCAGTACTTC.